Below, 4 T cell receptor beta chains from the same sample are listed, as sequenced in a study of control samples from healthy donors and cancer patients. Generated by immunoSEQ multiplex PCR, the TCRdb table keeps only in-frame clones and is missing some. The sample lists some 100,000 clones, over 90% seen once, with roughly 8% in the top ten. Sequencing was carried out using blood. The receptors here all came from a man aged 18-30 years in good health.

This clone came up once. The chain is built from TRBV6-4 and TRBJ2-1; 9 bases align to TRBD1. After removal of 4 bases from V and 5 bases from J, the junction contained 6 bases not matched to a gene. Germline CDR1 and CDR2: MRHNA and SNTAGT. The CDR3 contains 15 residues. CDR3 nucleotide sequence: TGTGCCAGCAGTGCGGACAGGGGAGGGCACAATGAGCAGTTCTTC. This sequence encodes CASSADRGGHNEQFF.

The CDR3 loop reads CASSWNLGHNEQFF. The DNA for the CDR3 is TGTGCCAGCAGCTGGAACCTCGGGCACAATGAGCAGTTCTTC. The chain joins TRBV7-8 to TRBJ2-1, with unresolved D. Germline CDR1 is SGHVS and CDR2 is FQNEAQ. The length of the CDR3 is 14 residues. V was trimmed by 4 bases and J by 5 bases, leaving 12 bases between them.

V gene TRBV14 combines with J gene TRBJ1-1; maybe TRBD1 (6 bases). The germline gives CDR1 SGHDN, CDR2 FVKESK. V was clipped by 6 bases and J by 0 bases, with 20 bases between them. The CDR3 extends over 17 amino acids. CDR3 DNA: TGTGCCAGCAGTAATTTCAGGGGCGCCGGCGTGAACACTGAAGCTTTCTTT. Protein: CASSNFRGAGVNTEAFF.

The rearrangement links TRBV12-3 or TRBV12-4 to TRBJ1-1; D is undetermined. Trimming removed 0 bases at V and 4 bases at J, with 0 bases between. The CDR3 runs to 11 residues. CDR3 nucleotide sequence: TGTGCCAGCAGTTTAGCCACTGAAGCTTTCTTT. Its protein product is CASSLATEAFF.